This TCR beta chain was sequenced during a study of control samples from healthy donors and cancer patients. Method: immunoSEQ multiplex PCR; TCRdb's copy keeps in-frame clones and lacks some. This table has 150,000 or so clones, roughly 93% appearing once. The CDR3 consists of 16 residues. Germline trimming cut 4 bases from V and 0 bases from J; bases unmatched to any gene: 9. Germline V CDR1 and CDR2: SGDLS, YYNGEE. The V call is TRBV9, the J call TRBJ1-1, with TRBD1 matching 7 bases. This sequence was found in a man aged 18 to 35 in good health. Sequenced material: blood. The CDR3 sequence is CASSPRVQGVNTEAFF. CDR3 DNA sequence: TGTGCCAGCAGCCCAAGGGTCCAGGGGGTGAACACTGAAGCTTTCTTT. Looking up the rest from reference TRBV9 and TRBJ1-1 gives the full variable domain: DSGVTQTPKHLITATGQRVTLRCSPRSGDLSVYWYQQSLDQGLQFLIQYYNGEERAKGNILERFSAQQFPDLHSELNLSSLELGDSALYFCASSPRVQGVNTEAFFGQGTRLTVV.